This T cell receptor (beta chain) was observed in a study of blood T cell repertoires in COVID-19. Study-level information: There were acute and convalescent COVID-19 samples, and they came from the United States, Italy and Spain. In each case, the material was cDNA or gDNA derived from T cells, B-cell-depleted T cells, or PBMCs.

Only one count was recorded for this clone. Germline is not matched at one junction end, which may reflect a read error. The germline V gene encodes CDR1 SGHAT and CDR2 FQNNGV. The CDR3 is 12 amino acids. Sequencing was performed with immunoSEQ multiplex PCR; in TCRdb, only in-frame clones are kept and a portion is missing. The sample consists of 150,000 to 200,000 clones, about 83% of them appearing once. Sequencing used peripheral blood. The receptor was derived from a man aged 35 to 55 who had recovered from COVID-19. This sequence joins TRBV11-2 and TRBJ2-7; D is perhaps TRBD1 (5 bases). The CDR3 nucleotides read TGTGCCAGCAGCTCCCGACCCGATCTAGGGGACTTC. It specifies CASSSRPDLGDF.